The T cell receptor (beta chain) under discussion was sequenced for a study of cytomegalovirus exposure and HLA in healthy donors. Study results and limitations: Reports showed the classifier diagnosing cytomegalovirus status with high specificity and sensitivity. Being productive about 90% or about 30% of the time was typical of most TCR beta V segments in an earlier analysis.

PCR involved 60 Vbeta and 13 Jbeta primers. The assay was immunoSEQ multiplex PCR, and TCRdb's table has in-frame clones only and misses some. There are 150,000 to 200,000 clones in the sample; 70% to 80% occur only once, and 1.4% lies in the top ten. Germline assignment: CDR1 MNHEY and CDR2 SMNVEV (reference sequence). The CDR3 has 17 residues. V lost 4 bases, J lost 4 bases, and 13 bases stayed unmatched. About this clone: Antigen unknown. This sample includes further DNA sequences coding for the same CDR3.

This chain connects TRBV27 to TRBJ2-7; the match to TRBD2 covers 10 bases. The TCR sequence derives from a young man in good health and CMV-seronegative. Sequences were obtained from PBMCs. The CDR3 nucleotides read TGTGCCAGCAGTTCTGGGCTAGCGGGAGTAGTTTTTTACGAGCAGTACTTC. It specifies CASSSGLAGVVFYEQYF.